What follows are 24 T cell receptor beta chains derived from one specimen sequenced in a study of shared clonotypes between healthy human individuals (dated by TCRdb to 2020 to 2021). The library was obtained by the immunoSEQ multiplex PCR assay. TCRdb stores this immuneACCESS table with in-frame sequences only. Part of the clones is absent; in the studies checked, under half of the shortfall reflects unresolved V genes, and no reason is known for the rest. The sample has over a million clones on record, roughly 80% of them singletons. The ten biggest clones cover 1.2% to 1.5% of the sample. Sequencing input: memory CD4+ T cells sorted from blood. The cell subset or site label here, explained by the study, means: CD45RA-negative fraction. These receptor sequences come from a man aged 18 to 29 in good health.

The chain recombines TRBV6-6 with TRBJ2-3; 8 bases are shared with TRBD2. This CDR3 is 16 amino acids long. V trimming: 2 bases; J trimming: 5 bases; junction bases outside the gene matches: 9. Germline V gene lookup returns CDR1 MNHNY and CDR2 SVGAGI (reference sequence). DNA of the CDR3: TGTGCCAGCAGTTACAGTACTAGCGGCAGGGGAGATACGCAGTATTTT. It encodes CASSYSTSGRGDTQYF.

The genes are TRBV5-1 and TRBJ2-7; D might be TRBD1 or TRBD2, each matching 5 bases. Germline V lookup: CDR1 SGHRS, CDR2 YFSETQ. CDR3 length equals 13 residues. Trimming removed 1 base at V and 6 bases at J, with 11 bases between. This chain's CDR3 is CASSLSWDGEQYF. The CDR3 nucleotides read TGCGCCAGCAGCTTGAGTTGGGACGGCGAGCAGTACTTC.

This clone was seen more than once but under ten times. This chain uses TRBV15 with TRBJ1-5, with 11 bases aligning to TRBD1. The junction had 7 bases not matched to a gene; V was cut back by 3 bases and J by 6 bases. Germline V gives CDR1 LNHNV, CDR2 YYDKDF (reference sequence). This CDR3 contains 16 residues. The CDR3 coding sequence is TGTGCCACCAGCAGGAAAGGACAGGGGGCTGGTCAGCCCCAGCATTTT. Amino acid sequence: CATSRKGQGAGQPQHF.

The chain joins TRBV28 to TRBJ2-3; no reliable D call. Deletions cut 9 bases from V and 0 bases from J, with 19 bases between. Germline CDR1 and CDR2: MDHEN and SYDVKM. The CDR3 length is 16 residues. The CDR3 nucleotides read TGTGCCAGTGGTGCAACAGACTCTTCAAGCACAGATACGCAGTATTTT. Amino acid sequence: CASGATDSSSTDTQYF.

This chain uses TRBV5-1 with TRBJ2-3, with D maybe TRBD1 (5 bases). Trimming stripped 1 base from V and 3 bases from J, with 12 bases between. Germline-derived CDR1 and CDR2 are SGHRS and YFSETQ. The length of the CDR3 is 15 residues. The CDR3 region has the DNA TGCGCCAGCAGCTTGAGGGGCTCTCGGACAGATACGCAGTATTTT. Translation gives CASSLRGSRTDTQYF.

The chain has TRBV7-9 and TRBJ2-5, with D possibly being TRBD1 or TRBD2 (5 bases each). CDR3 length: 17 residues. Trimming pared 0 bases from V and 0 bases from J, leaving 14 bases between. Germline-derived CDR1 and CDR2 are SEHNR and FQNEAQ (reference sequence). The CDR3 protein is CASSLAMPGTHQETQYF. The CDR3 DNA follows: TGTGCCAGCAGCTTAGCGATGCCAGGGACGCACCAAGAGACCCAGTACTTC.

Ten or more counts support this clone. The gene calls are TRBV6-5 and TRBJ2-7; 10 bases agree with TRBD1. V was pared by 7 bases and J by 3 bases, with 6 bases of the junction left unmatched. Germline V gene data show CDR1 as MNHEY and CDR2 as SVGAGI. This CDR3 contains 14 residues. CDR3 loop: CASTQGTGVYEQYF. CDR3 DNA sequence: TGTGCCAGCACCCAGGGGACAGGGGTCTACGAGCAGTACTTC.

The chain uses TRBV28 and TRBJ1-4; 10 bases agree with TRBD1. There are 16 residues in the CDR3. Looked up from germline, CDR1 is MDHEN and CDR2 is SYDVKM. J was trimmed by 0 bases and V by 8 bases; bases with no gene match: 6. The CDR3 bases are TGTGCCAGCGGGGGACAGGGGTCTTCAACTAATGAAAAACTGTTTTTT. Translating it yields CASGGQGSSTNEKLFF.

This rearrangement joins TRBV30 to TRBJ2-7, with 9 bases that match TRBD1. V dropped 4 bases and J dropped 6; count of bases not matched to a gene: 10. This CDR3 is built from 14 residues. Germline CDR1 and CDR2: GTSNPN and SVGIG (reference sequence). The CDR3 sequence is CAWNPGQGNGEQYF. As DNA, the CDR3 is TGTGCCTGGAATCCCGGACAGGGGAACGGCGAGCAGTACTTC.

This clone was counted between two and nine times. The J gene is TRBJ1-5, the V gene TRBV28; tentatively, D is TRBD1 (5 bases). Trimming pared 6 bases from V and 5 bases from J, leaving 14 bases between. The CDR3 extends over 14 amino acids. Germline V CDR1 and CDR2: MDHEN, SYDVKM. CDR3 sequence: CASSTGTRDQPQHF. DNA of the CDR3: TGTGCCAGCAGCACTGGGACGCGGGATCAGCCCCAGCATTTT.

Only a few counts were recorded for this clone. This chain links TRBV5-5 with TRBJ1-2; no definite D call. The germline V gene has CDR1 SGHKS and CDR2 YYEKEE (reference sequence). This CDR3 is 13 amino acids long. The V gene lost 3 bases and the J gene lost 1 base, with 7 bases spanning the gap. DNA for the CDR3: TGTGCCAGCAGCTACACAGATAACTATGGCTACACCTTC. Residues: CASSYTDNYGYTF.

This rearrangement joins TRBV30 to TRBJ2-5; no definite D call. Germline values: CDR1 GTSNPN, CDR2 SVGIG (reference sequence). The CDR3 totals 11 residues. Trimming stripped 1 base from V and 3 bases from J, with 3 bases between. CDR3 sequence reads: CAWSEEETQYF. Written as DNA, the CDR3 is TGTGCCTGGAGTGAGGAAGAGACCCAGTACTTC.

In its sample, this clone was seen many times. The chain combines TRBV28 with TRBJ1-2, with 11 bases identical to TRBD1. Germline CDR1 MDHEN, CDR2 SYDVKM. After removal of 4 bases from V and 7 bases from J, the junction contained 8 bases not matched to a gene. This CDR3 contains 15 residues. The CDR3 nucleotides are TGTGCCAGCAGTTCCCCCGGGACAGGGGGTGCTGGCTACACCTTC. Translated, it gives CASSSPGTGGAGYTF.

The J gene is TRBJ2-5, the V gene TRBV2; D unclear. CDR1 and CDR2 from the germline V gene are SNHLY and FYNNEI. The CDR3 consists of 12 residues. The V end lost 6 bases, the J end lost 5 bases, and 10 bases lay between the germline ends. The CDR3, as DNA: TGTGCCAGCAGCGCCGATCAGGAGACCCAGTACTTC. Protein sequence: CASSADQETQYF.

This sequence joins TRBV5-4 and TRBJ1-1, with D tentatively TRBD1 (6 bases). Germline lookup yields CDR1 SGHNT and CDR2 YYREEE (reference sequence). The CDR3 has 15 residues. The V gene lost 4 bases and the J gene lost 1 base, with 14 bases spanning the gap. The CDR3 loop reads CASSTGQSSNTEAFF. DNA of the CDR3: TGTGCCAGCAGCACAGGACAGAGCTCGAACACTGAAGCTTTCTTT.

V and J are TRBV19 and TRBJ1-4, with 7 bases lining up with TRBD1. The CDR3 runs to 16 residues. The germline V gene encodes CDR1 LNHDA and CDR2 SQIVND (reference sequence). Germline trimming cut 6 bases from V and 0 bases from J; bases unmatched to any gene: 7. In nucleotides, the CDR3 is TGTGCCAGTAGGGGGACAGCGACCGCAACTAATGAAAAACTGTTTTTT. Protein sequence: CASRGTATATNEKLFF. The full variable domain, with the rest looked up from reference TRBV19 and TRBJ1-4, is DGGITQSPKYLFRKEGQNVTLSCEQNLNHDAMYWYRQDPGQGLRLIYYSQIVNDFQKGDIAEGYSVSREKKESFPLTVTSAQKNPTAFYLCASRGTATATNEKLFFGSGTQLSVL.

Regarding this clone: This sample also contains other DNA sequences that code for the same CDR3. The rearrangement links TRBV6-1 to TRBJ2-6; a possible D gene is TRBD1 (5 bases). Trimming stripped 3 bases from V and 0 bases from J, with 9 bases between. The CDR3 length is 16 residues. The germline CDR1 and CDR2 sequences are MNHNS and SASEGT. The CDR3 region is CASSEGRSSGANVLTF. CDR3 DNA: TGTGCCAGCAGTGAGGGGCGGAGCTCTGGGGCCAACGTCCTGACTTTC.

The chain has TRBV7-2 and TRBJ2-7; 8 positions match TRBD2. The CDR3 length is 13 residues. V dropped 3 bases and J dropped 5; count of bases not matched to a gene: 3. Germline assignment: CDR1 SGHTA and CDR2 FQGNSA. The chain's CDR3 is CASSLQREHEQYF. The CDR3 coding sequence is TGTGCCAGCAGCTTGCAGCGGGAGCACGAGCAGTACTTC.

CDR3 bases: TGTGCCATCAGGCGGAACCCCCCCTCCTACGAGCAGTACTTC. This sequence encodes CAIRRNPPSYEQYF. The chain recombines TRBV10-3 with TRBJ2-7; D unresolved. Germline CDR1 is ENHRY and CDR2 is SYGVKD. V was shortened by 6 bases and J by 0 bases, with 12 bases between the two germline ends. The CDR3 has 14 residues.

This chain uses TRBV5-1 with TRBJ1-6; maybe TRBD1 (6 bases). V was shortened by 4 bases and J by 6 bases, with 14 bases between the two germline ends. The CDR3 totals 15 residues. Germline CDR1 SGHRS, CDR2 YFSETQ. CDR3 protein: CASSTGQQTNSPLHF. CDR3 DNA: TGCGCCAGCAGCACGGGACAACAAACTAATTCACCCCTCCACTTT. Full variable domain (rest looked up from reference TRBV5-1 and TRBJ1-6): KAGVTQTPRYLIKTRGQQVTLSCSPISGHRSVSWYQQTPGQGLQFLFEYFSETQRNKGNFPGRFSGRQFSNSRSEMNVSTLELGDSALYLCASSTGQQTNSPLHFGNGTRLTVT.

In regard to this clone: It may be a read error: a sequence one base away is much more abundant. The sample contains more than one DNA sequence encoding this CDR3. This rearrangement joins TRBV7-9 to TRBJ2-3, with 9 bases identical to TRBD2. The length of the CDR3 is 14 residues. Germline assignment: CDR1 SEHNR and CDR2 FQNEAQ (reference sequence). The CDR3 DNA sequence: TGTGCCAGCAGCCTAGCGGGGCCCACAGATACGCAGTATTTT. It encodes CASSLAGPTDTQYF.

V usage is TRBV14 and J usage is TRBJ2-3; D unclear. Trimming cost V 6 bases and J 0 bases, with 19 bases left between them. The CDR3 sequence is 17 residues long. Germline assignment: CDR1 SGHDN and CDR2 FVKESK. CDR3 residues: CASSTSIGIRSTDTQYF. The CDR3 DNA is TGTGCCAGCAGTACAAGCATTGGAATCCGTAGCACAGATACGCAGTATTTT. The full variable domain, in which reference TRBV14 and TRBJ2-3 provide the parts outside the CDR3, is EAGVTQFPSHSVIEKGQTVTLRCDPISGHDNLYWYRRVMGKEIKFLLHFVKESKQDESGMPNNRFLAERTGGTYSTLKVQPAELEDSGVYFCASSTSIGIRSTDTQYFGPGTRLTVL.

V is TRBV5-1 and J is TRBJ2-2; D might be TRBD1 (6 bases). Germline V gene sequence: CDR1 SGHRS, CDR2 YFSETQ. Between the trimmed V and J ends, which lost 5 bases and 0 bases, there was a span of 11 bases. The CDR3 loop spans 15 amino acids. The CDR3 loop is CASRMDSSNTGELFF. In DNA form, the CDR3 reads TGCGCCAGCAGGATGGACAGTTCGAACACCGGGGAGCTGTTTTTT.

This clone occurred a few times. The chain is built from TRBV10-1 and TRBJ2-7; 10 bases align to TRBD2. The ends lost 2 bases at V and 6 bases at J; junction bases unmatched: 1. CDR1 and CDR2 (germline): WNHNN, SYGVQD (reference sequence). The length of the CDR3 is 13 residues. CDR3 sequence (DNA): TGCGCCAGCAGTGAGACTAGCGGGACCGAGCAGTACTTC. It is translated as CASSETSGTEQYF.